These T cell receptor beta chains were read from a single sample in a study of T cell changes during pregnancy in multiple sclerosis. Profiling relied on immunoSEQ multiplex PCR, and the TCRdb table lists in-frame clones only, not all of them. The sample records under 120,000 clones, about 89% being singletons. The specimen was peripheral blood, collected after pregnancy. The receptor set was obtained from a female donor with multiple sclerosis, enrolled in a pregnancy study. The CDR3 runs from the conserved cysteine through the conserved F or W. The D gene is left open where the match is weak. Only part of the rows carry a size: once, few, many, or a class if the clone is expanded.

TRBJ1-1 | NA | NA | TRBV7-3 | 13 | TGTGCCAGCAGCTCCACACAGGGCACTGAAGCTTTCTTT | CASSSTQGTEAFF
TRBJ2-4 | NA | once | TRBV29-1 | 19 | TGCAGCGTTGATCGGTTGGTAGCGGACCCCCTCGAGGCCAAAAACATTCAGTACTTC | CSVDRLVADPLEAKNIQYF
TRBJ1-1 | NA | NA | TRBV18 | 18 | TGTGCCAGCTCACCAGCCCTTGGGGGGGCCGGGGTATGGACTGAAGCTTTCTTT | CASSPALGGAGVWTEAFF
TRBJ2-7 | TRBD1 | NA | TRBV5-1 | 13 | TGCGCCAGCAGCTATGGGGACAGCTACGAGCAGTACTTC | CASSYGDSYEQYF
TRBJ1-1 | TRBD1 | few | TRBV12-5 | 12 | TGTGCTAGTGGCATGACAGGGACTGAAGCTTTCTTT | CASGMTGTEAFF
TRBJ1-2 | NA | NA | TRBV7-3 | 14 | TGTGCCAGCAGCATGGGCGGGACGACGGGCGGCTACACCTTC | CASSMGGTTGGYTF
TRBJ2-7 | NA | NA | TRBV5-1 | 14 | TGCGCCAGCAGTCGTCCGGACGGCGGGGCCGAGCAGTACTTC | CASSRPDGGAEQYF
TRBJ2-3 | NA | NA | TRBV6-4 | 15 | TGTGCCAGCAGGACGGCAGCGTATAGCACAGATACGCAGTATTTT | CASRTAAYSTDTQYF
TRBJ2-7 | TRBD1 | NA | TRBV9 | 15 | TGTGCCAGCAGCGTAGGGGGACAGACACCCTACGAGCAGTACTTC | CASSVGGQTPYEQYF
TRBJ2-1 | TRBD2 | NA | TRBV2 | 21 | TGTGCCAGCAGACCCATAGGGACTAGCGGGGGGGAGATCAAAGACTACAATGAGCAGTTCTTC | CASRPIGTSGGEIKDYNEQFF
TRBJ2-7 | TRBD1 | NA | TRBV5-1 | 20 | TGCGCCAGCAGGAGGGGACAGGGGGCCCTATTTCGACAGAGCTCCTACGAGCAGTACTTC | CASRRGQGALFRQSSYEQYF
TRBJ2-7 | NA | NA | TRBV6-6 | 14 | TGTGCCAGCAGTTACCCTGACAGCTCCTACGAGCAGTACTTC | CASSYPDSSYEQYF
TRBJ1-2 | TRBD1 | NA | TRBV15 | 16 | TGTGCCACCAGCACAACCTCCCCGGGACAGGGACGTGGCTACACCTTC | CATSTTSPGQGRGYTF
TRBJ1-2 | TRBD1 | NA | TRBV5-1 | 22 | TGCGCCAGCAGCTCCCAGACAAGAAGACAGGGGAGATTGGCTCCCGATAACTATGGCTACACCTTC | CASSSQTRRQGRLAPDNYGYTF
TRBJ1-2 | NA | NA | TRBV20-1 | 11 | TGCAGTGCTAGGGGGGGGGATGGCTACACCTTC | CSARGGDGYTF
TRBJ2-7 | TRBD2 | NA | TRBV4-1 | 17 | TGCGCCAGCAGCCCTGGTTCCGGGGGGGGACTATCCTACGAGCAGTACTTC | CASSPGSGGGLSYEQYF
TRBJ1-5 | TRBD1 | NA | TRBV7-8 | 18 | TGTGCCAGCAGCTTAGAGGTCCGGGACAGAAATCGCAATCAGCCCCAGCATTTT | CASSLEVRDRNRNQPQHF
TRBJ2-7 | NA | NA | TRBV19 | 14 | TGTGCCAGTAGTATTGAGGGGGGGACCTACGAGCAGTACTTC | CASSIEGGTYEQYF
TRBJ1-5 | NA | NA | TRBV11-1 | 13 | TGTGCCAGCAGCTTCAGCGCCGGGGAGCCCCAGCATTTT | CASSFSAGEPQHF
TRBJ1-2 | NA | NA | TRBV5-1 | 14 | TGCGCCAGCAGCCCCGGCGGGGTGGATTATGGCTACACCTTC | CASSPGGVDYGYTF
TRBJ2-3 | NA | NA | TRBV6-4 | 14 | TGTGCCAGTTCCCGACAGAGTAGCACAGATACGCAGTATTTT | CASSRQSSTDTQYF
TRBJ1-1 | NA | NA | TRBV5-1 | 13 | TGCGCCAGCAGCTTAGAGGTGGGCACTGAAGCTTTCTTT | CASSLEVGTEAFF
TRBJ2-7 | NA | NA | TRBV5-7 | 14 | TGTGCCCCCGGCCGAGTTGTTTCGAGGAACGAGCAGTACTTC | CAPGRVVSRNEQYF
TRBJ2-5 | TRBD2 | NA | TRBV9 | 17 | TGTGCCAGCAGCGTAGGAGCGGGGGGGCGAGAAGGCGAGACCCAGTACTTC | CASSVGAGGREGETQYF
TRBJ2-3 | TRBD1 | NA | TRBV7-8 | 16 | TGTGCCAGCAGCTTAAGGGCGACAGGGCTCACAGATACGCAGTATTTT | CASSLRATGLTDTQYF
TRBJ2-5 | NA | NA | TRBV10-3 | 13 | TGTGCCATCTGTAACAGGGAAGGAGAGACCCAGTACTTC | CAICNREGETQYF
TRBJ1-2 | TRBD1 | NA | TRBV11-2 | 16 | TGTGCCAGCACCCTACTAGGGGGCGCCCCGTTGAATGGCTACACCTTC | CASTLLGGAPLNGYTF
TRBJ1-5 | NA | NA | TRBV7-9 | 14 | TGTGCCAGCAGCTTACCTAGCGACGGTCAGCCCCAGCATTTT | CASSLPSDGQPQHF
TRBJ2-7 | NA | many | TRBV2 | 13 | TGTGCCAGCAGTGAACAGGGTTTCGAGACAGTGGACTTC | CASSEQGFETVDF
TRBJ2-3 | TRBD2 | NA | TRBV5-1 | 17 | TGCGCCAGCAGCTTGGACGCTGAGGGGAGGGGAGCAGATACGCAGTATTTT | CASSLDAEGRGADTQYF
TRBJ1-1 | TRBD1 | NA | TRBV7-9 | 15 | TGTCCTGGATGGGTCAGGGGGCGGATGGACACTGAAGCTTTCTTT | CPGWVRGRMDTEAFF
TRBJ2-2 | NA | NA | TRBV9 | 18 | TGTGCCAGCAGCGTCCGCAAAGACAGACCCGACAACACCGGGGAGCTGTTTTTT | CASSVRKDRPDNTGELFF
TRBJ1-4 | TRBD1 | NA | TRBV30 | 21 | TGTGCCTGGAGTACGGGTAAATTCTCCGGGACAGCTTGGTCTGCTAATGAAAAACTGTTTTTT | CAWSTGKFSGTAWSANEKLFF
TRBJ2-7 | NA | NA | TRBV6-1 | 13 | TGTGCCATTCGACAGGCGTCCTCCTACGAGCAGTACTTC | CAIRQASSYEQYF
TRBJ1-1 | NA | NA | TRBV27 | 13 | TGTGCCAGCAGCGTAACGGGGATCGCTGAAGCTTTCTTT | CASSVTGIAEAFF
TRBJ1-1 | NA | NA | TRBV2 | 14 | TGTGCCAGCAGTCCAGAGATTGGGGGCGGGGAAGCTTTCTTT | CASSPEIGGGEAFF
TRBJ2-3 | NA | NA | TRBV5-1 | 14 | TGCGCCAGCAGCCCGCAGGGGTACACAGATACGCAGTATTTT | CASSPQGYTDTQYF
TRBJ1-1 | NA | NA | TRBV5-1 | 12 | TGCGCCACCAGGTCCGGGGATACTGAAGCTTTCTTT | CATRSGDTEAFF
TRBJ2-7 | TRBD2 | NA | TRBV7-3 | 14 | TGTGCCAGCAGCTTGGCGGGGGGGCCCTACGAGCAGTACTTC | CASSLAGGPYEQYF
TRBJ2-1 | NA | NA | TRBV5-1 | 12 | TGCGCCAGCAGCTCCGAGGGCAATGAGCAGTTCTTC | CASSSEGNEQFF
TRBJ1-5 | TRBD1 | NA | TRBV6-5 | 15 | TGTGCCAGTAGGGACAGGGGAAAGGGCAATCAGCCCCAGCATTTT | CASRDRGKGNQPQHF
TRBJ1-2 | TRBD1 | NA | TRBV5-1 | 14 | TGCGCCAGCAGCTTGGAGCCAGGGGGCTATGGCTACACCTTC | CASSLEPGGYGYTF
TRBJ2-5 | TRBD1 | NA | TRBV13 | 14 | TGTGCCAGCAGCGGACAGGGGGAGACAGAGACCCAGTACTTC | CASSGQGETETQYF
TRBJ1-2 | NA | NA | TRBV9 | 13 | TGTGCCAGCAGCCTCGGGAGTTCAGGTGGCTACACCTTC | CASSLGSSGGYTF
TRBJ2-7 | NA | NA | TRBV5-1 | 16 | TGCGCCAGCCTTCCGTCTGTCGGAGCCACTTCCTACGAGCAGTACTTC | CASLPSVGATSYEQYF
TRBJ2-7 | TRBD1 | NA | TRBV6-1 | 14 | TGTGCCAGCAAATCCCGGGACAGGGGTAACGAGCAGTACTTC | CASKSRDRGNEQYF
TRBJ1-2 | NA | NA | TRBV6-5 | 14 | TGTGCCAGCAGCCGCGGGGGGGGCGGCTATGGCTACACCTTC | CASSRGGGGYGYTF